A selection of T cell receptor beta chains follows, all from one sample in a study of shared clonotypes between healthy human individuals. The table came from immunoSEQ multiplex PCR; TCRdb's copy has only in-frame clones and leaves some out. The sample has a few million clones; about 90% are singletons. The sample comprised naive CD4+ T cells from PBMCs. These receptors were obtained from a young man in good health. Some clones in this sample may be carry-over from other donors' samples. The CDR3 runs from the conserved cysteine through the conserved F or W.

V gene,CDR3 protein
TRBV5-4,CASSPGPASGISGELFF
TRBV5-1,CASSPVTVSDTEAFF
TRBV5-1,CASSLGREGMPYTF
TRBV18,CASSPPALAGYNEQFF
TRBV6-5,CASSYSGGRTEAFF
TRBV14,CASSQALTSLFIGELFF
TRBV4-1,CASSQDTGTGWALGQFF
TRBV5-1,CASSLVLGPGEQYF
TRBV19,CASSAPRTGEYGYTF
TRBV7-2,CASGQPNYGYTF
TRBV4-2,CASSQPLAELYEQYF
TRBV9,CASGPIGLNTEAFF
TRBV29-1,CSVVGVQGPGNTIYF
TRBV25-1,CASSEFLSGGTQYF
TRBV28,CASSHPPNEQYF
TRBV5-6,CASTRGGPGSGNTIYF
TRBV15,CATTMGQTSRGAFF
TRBV11-3,CASSLVWSGELFF
TRBV7-2,CASSLGMTGFYEQYF
TRBV18,CASSLDSTDTQYF
TRBV18,CASSPLGTGARNTEAFF
TRBV7-9,CASSYPNEQFF
TRBV4-1,CASSQAQRSTGELFF
TRBV18,CASSPGLAGANNEQFF
TRBV18,CASSPEGVGTEAFF
TRBV2,CASSEVVAVSYNEQFF
TRBV7-2,CASSTQGLAGGPGNEQFF
TRBV6-1,CASSAGVLGVEGYTF
TRBV27,CASSLRGGGTEAFF
TRBV4-1,CASGGGGQAATNEKLFF
TRBV30,CAWSVVAGTSYEQYF
TRBV27,CATSQGGPNTEAFF
TRBV6-1,CASRGTGDSYEQYF
TRBV28,CASSRDNSGANVLTF
TRBV27,CASSDRGHEQYF